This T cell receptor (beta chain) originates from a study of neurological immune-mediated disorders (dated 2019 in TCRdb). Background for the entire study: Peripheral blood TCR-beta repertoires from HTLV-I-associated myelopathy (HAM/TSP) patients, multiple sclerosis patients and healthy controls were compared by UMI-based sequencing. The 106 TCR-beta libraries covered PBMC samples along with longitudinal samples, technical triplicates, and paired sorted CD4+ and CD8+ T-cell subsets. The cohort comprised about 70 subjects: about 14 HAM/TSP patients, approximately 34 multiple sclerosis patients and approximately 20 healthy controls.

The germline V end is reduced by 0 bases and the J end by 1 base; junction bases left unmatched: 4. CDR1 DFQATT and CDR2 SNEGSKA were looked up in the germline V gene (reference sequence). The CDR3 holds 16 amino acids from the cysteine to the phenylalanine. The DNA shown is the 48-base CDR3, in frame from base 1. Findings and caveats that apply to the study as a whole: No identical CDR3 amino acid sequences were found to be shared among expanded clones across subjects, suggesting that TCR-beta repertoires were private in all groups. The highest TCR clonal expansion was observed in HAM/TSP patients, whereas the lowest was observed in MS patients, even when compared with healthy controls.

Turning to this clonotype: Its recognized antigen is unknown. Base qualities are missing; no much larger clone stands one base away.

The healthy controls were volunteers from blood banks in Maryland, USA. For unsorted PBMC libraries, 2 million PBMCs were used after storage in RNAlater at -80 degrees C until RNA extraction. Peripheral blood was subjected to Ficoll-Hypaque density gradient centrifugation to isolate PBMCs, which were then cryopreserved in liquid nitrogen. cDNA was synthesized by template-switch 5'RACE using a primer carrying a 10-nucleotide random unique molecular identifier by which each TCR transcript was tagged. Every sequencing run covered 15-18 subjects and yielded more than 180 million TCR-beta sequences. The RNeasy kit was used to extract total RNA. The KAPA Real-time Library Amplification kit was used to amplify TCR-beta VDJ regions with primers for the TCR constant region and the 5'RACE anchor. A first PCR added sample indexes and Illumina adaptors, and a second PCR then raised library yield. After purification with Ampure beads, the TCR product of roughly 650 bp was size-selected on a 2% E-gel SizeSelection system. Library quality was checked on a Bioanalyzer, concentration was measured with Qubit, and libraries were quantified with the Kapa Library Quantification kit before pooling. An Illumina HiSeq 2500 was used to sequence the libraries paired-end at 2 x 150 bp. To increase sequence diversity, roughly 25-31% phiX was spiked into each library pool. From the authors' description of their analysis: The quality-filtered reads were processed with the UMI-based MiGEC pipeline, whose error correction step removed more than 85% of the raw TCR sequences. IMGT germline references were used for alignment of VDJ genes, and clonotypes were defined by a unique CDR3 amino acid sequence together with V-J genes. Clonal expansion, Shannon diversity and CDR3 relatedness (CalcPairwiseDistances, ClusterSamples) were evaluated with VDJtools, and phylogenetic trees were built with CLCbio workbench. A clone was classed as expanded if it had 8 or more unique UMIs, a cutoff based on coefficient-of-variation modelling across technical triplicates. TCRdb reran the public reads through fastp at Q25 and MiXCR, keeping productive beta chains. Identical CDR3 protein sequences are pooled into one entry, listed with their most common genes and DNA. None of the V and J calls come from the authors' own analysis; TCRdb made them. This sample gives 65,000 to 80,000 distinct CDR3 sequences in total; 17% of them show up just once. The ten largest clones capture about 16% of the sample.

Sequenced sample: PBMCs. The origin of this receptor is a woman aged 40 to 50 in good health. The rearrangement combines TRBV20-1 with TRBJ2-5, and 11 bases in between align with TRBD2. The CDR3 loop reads CSARELAGVGQETQYF. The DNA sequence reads TGCAGTGCTAGAGAACTAGCGGGGGTGGGCCAAGAGACCCAGTACTTC.